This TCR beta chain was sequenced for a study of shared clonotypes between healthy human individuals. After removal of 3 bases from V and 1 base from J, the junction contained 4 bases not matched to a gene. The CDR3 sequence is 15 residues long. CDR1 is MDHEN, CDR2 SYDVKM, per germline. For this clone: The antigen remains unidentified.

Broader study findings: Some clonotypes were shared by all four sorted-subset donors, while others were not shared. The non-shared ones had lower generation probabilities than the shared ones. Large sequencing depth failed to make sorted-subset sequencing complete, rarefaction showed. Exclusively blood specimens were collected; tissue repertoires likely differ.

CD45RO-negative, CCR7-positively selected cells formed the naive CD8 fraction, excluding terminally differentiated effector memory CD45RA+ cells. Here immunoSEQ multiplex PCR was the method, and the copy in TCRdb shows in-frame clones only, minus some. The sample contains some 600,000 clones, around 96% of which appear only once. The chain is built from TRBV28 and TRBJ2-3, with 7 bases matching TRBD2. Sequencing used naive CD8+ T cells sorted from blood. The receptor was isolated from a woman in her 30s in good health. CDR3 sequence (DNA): TGTGCCAGCAGTTTCCCGGGAGGACGCACAGATACGCAGTATTTT. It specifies CASSFPGGRTDTQYF.